The 8 T cell receptor beta chains reported below all come from one sample, sequenced in a study of human T cells and chemical hapten exposure. Time point in this sample: patch test 3, about 24 weeks after DPC sensitization. Specified treatment: therapeutic diphenylcyclopropenone sensitization with weekly scalp DPC. TCRdb re-called the RACE reads through MiXCR, storing one row per CDR3 protein. The table has about 160,000 distinct CDR3 sequences, about 27% seen once. Here the sequenced sample was whole blood, taken in connection with sensitization to the hapten diphenylcyclopropenone (DPC). These receptors originate from a woman aged 18-30 years with alopecia areata. Some clones in this sample may be carry-over from other donors' samples.

This clonotype has only a few counts. The V and J genes are TRBV15 and TRBJ1-5, with a tentative D call TRBD1 (5 bases). CDR1 is LNHNV, CDR2 YYDKDF, per germline (reference sequence). The CDR3 extends over 13 amino acids. Trimming removed 5 bases at V and 5 bases at J, with 10 bases between. In nucleotides, the CDR3 is TGTGCCACCAGCGGGGACCGGCATCAGCCCCAGCATTTT. This gives the protein CATSGDRHQPQHF.

This clonotype turned up a few times. The chain links TRBV30 to TRBJ1-1; D not certain. V lost 3 bases and J 1 base, leaving 6 bases between the germline ends. The CDR3 is 12 amino acids. Germline CDR1 is GTSNPN and CDR2 is SVGIG (reference sequence). The CDR3 DNA is TGTGCCTGGAGAGGTACGAACACTGAAGCTTTCTTT. Translating gives CAWRGTNTEAFF.

This clonotype has just a few counts. V gene TRBV7-9 combines with J gene TRBJ1-2; 8 bases match TRBD1. The germline gives CDR1 SEHNR, CDR2 FQNEAQ (reference sequence). The CDR3 extends over 13 amino acids. The junction had 3 bases not matched to a gene; V was cut back by 5 bases and J by 4 bases. The chain's CDR3 is CASSAGQGYGYTF. CDR3 DNA sequence: TGTGCCAGCAGCGCAGGACAGGGCTATGGCTACACCTTC.

V gene TRBV7-9 combines with J gene TRBJ2-2; D gene uncertain. This CDR3 has 15 amino acids. The germline V gene has CDR1 SEHNR and CDR2 FQNEAQ (reference sequence). With 5 bases removed from V and 4 bases from J, the gap between germline ends came to 14 bases. The CDR3 nucleotides are TGTGCCAGCAGCGCCAGTAAGACCGCCACCGGGGAGCTGTTTTTT. Protein product: CASSASKTATGELFF.

The chain carries TRBV27 and TRBJ2-7; 7 bases agree with TRBD1. V trimming: 3 bases; J trimming: 2 bases; junction bases outside the gene matches: 7. The CDR3 spans 15 residues. The germline CDR1 and CDR2 sequences are MNHEY and SMNVEV (reference sequence). The chain's CDR3 is CASSFQGVGTYEQYF. DNA of the CDR3: TGTGCCAGCAGTTTTCAGGGGGTAGGAACCTACGAGCAGTACTTC.

The V gene is TRBV11-2, the J gene TRBJ1-5, with D hard to call. V was shortened by 0 bases and J by 3 bases, with 9 bases between the two germline ends. Germline V gives CDR1 SGHAT, CDR2 FQNNGV. The CDR3 covers 15 residues. The CDR3 reads CASSLDWGINQPQHF. CDR3 nucleotides: TGTGCCAGCAGCTTAGATTGGGGTATCAATCAGCCCCAGCATTTT. The whole variable domain, filled in from reference TRBV11-2 and TRBJ1-5, reads EAGVAQSPRYKIIEKRQSVAFWCNPISGHATLYWYQQILGQGPKLLIQFQNNGVVDDSQLPKDRFSAERLKGVDSTLKIQPAKLEDSAVYLCASSLDWGINQPQHFGDGTRLSIL.

The V gene is TRBV6-1, the J gene TRBJ2-5, with 10 bases that match TRBD2. The CDR3 is 14 amino acids. V lost 7 bases, J lost 2 bases, and 4 bases stayed unmatched. Germline CDR1 and CDR2: MNHNS and SASEGT. The CDR3 DNA follows: TGTGCCAGCAATATACTAGCGGGGCAAGAGACCCAGTACTTC. Translated, it gives CASNILAGQETQYF.

In its sample, this clonotype was seen a few times. CDR3 amino acids: CSALDRSGNTIYF. The DNA of the CDR3 is TGCAGTGCTTTGGACCGCTCTGGAAACACCATATATTTT. The rearrangement uses TRBV20-1 and TRBJ1-3; unclear D gene. The CDR3 has 13 residues. Trimming stripped 5 bases from V and 0 bases from J, with 8 bases between. Germline V gives CDR1 DFQATT, CDR2 SNEGSKA (reference sequence).